The clone carrying this T cell receptor beta chain came up many times. The ends lost 6 bases at V and 2 bases at J; junction bases unmatched: 4. The CDR3 runs to 14 residues. TCRdb re-processed the PCR reads through MiXCR. The table lists some 27,000 clones, about 20% of them singletons, with approximately 25% in the top ten. Every patient underwent thyroid surgery untreated. The data originate from a study of metastatic and nonmetastatic thyroid tumors. Specimen: blood. This TCR was sampled from a male donor with papillary thyroid cancer or a benign thyroid nodule (not recorded which). Some clones in this sample may be carry-over from other donors' samples. V and J are TRBV12-3 or TRBV12-4 and TRBJ2-4; 7 bases line up with TRBD1. The CDR3 coding sequence is TGTGCCAGCAGCCTCAGGGGGACCAAAAACATTCAGTACTTC. Protein: CASSLRGTKNIQYF.